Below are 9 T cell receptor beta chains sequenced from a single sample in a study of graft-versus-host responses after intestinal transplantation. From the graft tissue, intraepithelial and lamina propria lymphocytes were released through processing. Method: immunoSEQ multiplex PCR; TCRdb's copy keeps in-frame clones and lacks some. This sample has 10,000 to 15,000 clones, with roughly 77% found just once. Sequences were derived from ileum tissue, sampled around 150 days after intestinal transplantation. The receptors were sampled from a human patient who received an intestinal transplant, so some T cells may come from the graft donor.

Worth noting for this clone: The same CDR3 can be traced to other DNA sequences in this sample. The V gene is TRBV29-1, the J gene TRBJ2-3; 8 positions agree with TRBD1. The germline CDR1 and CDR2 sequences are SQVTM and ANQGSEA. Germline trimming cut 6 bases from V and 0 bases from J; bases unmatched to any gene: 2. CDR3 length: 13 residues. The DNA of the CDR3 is TGCAGCGTAGACAGGGGAAGCACAGATACGCAGTATTTT. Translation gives CSVDRGSTDTQYF.

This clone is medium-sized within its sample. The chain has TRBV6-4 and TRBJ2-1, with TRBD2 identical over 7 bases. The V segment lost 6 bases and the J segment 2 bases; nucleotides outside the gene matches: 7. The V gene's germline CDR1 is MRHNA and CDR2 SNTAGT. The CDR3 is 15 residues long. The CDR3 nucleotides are TGTGCCAGCAGCGTTACTAGCGACGCCTACAATGAGCAGTTCTTC. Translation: CASSVTSDAYNEQFF.

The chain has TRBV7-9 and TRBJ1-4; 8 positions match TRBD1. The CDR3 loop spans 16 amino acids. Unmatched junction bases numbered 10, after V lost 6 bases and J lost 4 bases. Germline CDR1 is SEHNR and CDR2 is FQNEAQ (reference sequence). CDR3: CASSVRGDRINEKLFF. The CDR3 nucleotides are TGTGCCAGCAGTGTTAGAGGGGACAGGATTAATGAAAAACTGTTTTTT. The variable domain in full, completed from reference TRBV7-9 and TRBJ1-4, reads DTGVSQNPRHKITKRGQNVTFRCDPISEHNRLYWYRQTLGQGPEFLTYFQNEAQLEKSRLLSDRFSAERPKGSFSTLEIQRTEQGDSAMYLCASSVRGDRINEKLFFGSGTQLSVL.

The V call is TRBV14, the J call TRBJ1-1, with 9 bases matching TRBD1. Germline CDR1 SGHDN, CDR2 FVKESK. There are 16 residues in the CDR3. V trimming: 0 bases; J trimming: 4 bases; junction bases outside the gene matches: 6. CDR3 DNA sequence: TGTGCCAGCAGCCAAGAAACAGGGGGCGGGGGCACTGAAGCTTTCTTT. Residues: CASSQETGGGGTEAFF.

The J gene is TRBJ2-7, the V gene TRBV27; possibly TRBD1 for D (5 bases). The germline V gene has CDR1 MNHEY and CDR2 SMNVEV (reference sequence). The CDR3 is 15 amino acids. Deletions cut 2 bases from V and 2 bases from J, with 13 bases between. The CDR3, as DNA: TGTGCCAGCAGTTTAAGGGCAGGGCCACCCTACGAGCAGTACTTC. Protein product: CASSLRAGPPYEQYF.

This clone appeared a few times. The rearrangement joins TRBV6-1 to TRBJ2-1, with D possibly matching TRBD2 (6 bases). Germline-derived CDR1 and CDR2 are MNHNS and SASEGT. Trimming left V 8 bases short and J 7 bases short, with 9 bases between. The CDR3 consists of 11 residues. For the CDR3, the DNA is TGTGCCAGCGGGGGGAGAAATGAGCAGTTCTTC. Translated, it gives CASGGRNEQFF.

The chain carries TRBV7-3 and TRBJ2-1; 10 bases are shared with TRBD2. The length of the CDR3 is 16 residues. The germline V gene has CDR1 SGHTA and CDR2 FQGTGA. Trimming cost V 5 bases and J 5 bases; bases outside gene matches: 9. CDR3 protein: CASSVRPLAGDNEQFF. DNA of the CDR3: TGTGCCAGCAGCGTTCGCCCCCTAGCGGGGGACAATGAGCAGTTCTTC.

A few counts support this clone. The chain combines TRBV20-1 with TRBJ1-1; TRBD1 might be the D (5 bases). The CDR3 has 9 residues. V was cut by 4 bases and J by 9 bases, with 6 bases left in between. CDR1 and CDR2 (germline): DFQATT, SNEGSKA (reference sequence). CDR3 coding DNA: TGCAGTGCTAACAGGAAAGCTTTCTTT. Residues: CSANRKAFF.

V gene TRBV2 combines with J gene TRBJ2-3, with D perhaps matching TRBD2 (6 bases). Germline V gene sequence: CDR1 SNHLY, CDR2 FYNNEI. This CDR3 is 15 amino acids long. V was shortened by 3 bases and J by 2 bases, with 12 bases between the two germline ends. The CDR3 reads CASSDKRAPTDTQYF. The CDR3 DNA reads TGTGCCAGCAGTGACAAGCGGGCCCCCACAGATACGCAGTATTTT.